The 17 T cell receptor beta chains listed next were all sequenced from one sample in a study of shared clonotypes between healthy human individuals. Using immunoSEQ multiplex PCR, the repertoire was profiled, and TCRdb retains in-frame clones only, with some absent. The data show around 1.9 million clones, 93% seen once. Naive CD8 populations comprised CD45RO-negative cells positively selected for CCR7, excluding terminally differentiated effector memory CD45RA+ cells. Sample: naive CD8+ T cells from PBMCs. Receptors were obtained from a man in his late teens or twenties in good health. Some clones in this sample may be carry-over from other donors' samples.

The CDR3 protein is CASSIRKANEKLFF. The CDR3 bases are TGTGCCAGCAGCATCAGGAAGGCTAATGAAAAACTGTTTTTT. The V call is TRBV7-9, the J call TRBJ1-4; D not certain. Germline V lookup: CDR1 SEHNR, CDR2 FQNEAQ (reference sequence). V lost 5 bases to trimming and J lost 3 bases, with 10 bases between them. The CDR3 has 14 residues.

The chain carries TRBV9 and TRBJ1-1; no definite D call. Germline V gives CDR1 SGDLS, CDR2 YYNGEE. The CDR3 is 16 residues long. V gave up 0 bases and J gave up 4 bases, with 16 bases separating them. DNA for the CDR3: TGTGCCAGCAGCGTAGTCGCTCTCCCGGCCGGCACTGAAGCTTTCTTT. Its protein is CASSVVALPAGTEAFF.

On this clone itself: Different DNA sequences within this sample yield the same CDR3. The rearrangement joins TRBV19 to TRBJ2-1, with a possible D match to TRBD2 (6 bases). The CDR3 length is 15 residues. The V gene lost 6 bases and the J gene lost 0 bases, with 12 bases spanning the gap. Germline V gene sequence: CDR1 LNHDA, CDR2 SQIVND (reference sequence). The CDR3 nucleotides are TGTGCCAGTAGCGCGGGACCCAGCTCCTACAATGAGCAGTTCTTC. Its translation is CASSAGPSSYNEQFF.

CDR3 in amino acids: CASSLRGGGANVLTF. CDR3 nucleotides: TGTGCCAGCAGCTTACGAGGAGGTGGGGCCAACGTCCTGACTTTC. The rearrangement joins TRBV7-2 to TRBJ2-6; weak D call: TRBD2 (5 bases). Trimming stripped 2 bases from V and 3 bases from J, with 8 bases between. CDR3 length: 15 amino acids. Germline V gives CDR1 SGHTA, CDR2 FQGNSA.

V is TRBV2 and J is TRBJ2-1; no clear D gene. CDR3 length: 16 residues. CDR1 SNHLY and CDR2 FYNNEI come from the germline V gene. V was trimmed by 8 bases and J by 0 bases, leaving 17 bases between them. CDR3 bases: TGTGCCAGCTCGCATAATCTGTGGACCTCCTACAATGAGCAGTTCTTC. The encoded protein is CASSHNLWTSYNEQFF. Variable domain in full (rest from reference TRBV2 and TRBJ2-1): EPEVTQTPSHQVTQMGQEVILRCVPISNHLYFYWYRQILGQKVEFLVSFYNNEISEKSEIFDDQFSVERPDGSNFTLKIRSTKLEDSAMYFCASSHNLWTSYNEQFFGPGTRLTVL.

As DNA, the CDR3 is TGTGCCAGCAGTTTATCGGGGCAGGGAATTTGGAATGAGCAGTTCTTC. Translating it yields CASSLSGQGIWNEQFF. This chain joins TRBV27 and TRBJ2-1; tentatively, D is TRBD1 (5 bases). Per the germline V gene, CDR1 is MNHEY and CDR2 is SMNVEV (reference sequence). This CDR3 has 16 amino acids. Trimming took 0 bases from V and 7 from J, leaving 16 bases between them.

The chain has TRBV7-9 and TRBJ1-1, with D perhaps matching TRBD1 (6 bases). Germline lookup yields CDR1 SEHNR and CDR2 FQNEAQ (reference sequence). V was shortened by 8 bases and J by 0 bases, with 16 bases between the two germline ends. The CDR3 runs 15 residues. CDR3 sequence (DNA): TGTGCCAGCGGCGAACGGGACAACATGAACACTGAAGCTTTCTTT. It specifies CASGERDNMNTEAFF.

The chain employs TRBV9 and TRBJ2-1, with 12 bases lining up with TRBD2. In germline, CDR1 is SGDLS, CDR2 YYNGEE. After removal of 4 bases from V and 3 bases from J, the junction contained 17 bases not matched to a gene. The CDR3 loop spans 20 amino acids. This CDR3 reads CASSPKNKRLAGESYNEQFF. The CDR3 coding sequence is TGTGCCAGCAGCCCAAAAAACAAAAGACTAGCGGGAGAGAGCTACAATGAGCAGTTCTTC.

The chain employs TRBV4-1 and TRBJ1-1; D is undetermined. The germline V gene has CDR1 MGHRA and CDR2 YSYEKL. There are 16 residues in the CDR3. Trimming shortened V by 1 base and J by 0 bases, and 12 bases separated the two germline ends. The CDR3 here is CASSQVGGQMNTEAFF. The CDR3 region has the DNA TGCGCCAGCAGCCAAGTGGGAGGGCAAATGAACACTGAAGCTTTCTTT.

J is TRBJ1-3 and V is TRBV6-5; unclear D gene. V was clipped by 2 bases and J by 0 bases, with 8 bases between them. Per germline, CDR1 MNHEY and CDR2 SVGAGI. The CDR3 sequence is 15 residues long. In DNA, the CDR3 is TGTGCCAGCAGTTACGGGCGGGGCTCTGGAAACACCATATATTTT. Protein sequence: CASSYGRGSGNTIYF.

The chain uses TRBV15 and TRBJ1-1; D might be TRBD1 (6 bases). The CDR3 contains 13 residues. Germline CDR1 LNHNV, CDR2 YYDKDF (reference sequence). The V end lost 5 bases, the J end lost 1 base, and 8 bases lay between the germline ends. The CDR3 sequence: CATSEGQNTEAFF. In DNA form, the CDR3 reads TGTGCCACCAGCGAGGGACAGAACACTGAAGCTTTCTTT.

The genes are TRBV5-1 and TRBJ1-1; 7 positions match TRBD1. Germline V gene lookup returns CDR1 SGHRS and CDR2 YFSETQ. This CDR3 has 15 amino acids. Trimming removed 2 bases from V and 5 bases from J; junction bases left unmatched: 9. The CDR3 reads CASSFLQGVETEAFF. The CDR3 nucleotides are TGCGCCAGCAGCTTCCTCCAGGGGGTAGAGACTGAAGCTTTCTTT.

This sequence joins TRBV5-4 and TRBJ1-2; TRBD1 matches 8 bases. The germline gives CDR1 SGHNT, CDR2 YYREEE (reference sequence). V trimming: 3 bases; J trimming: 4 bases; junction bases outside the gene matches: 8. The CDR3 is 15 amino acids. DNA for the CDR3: TGTGCCAGCAGCTGGGGGGGACAGGACTCCTATGGCTACACCTTC. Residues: CASSWGGQDSYGYTF.

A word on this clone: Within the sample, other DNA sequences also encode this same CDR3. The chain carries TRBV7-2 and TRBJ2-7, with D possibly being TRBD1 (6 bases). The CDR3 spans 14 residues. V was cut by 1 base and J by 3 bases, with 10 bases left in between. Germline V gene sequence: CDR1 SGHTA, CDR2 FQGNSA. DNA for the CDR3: TGTGCCAGCAGCTTAGGGGGCAGGGGCTACGAGCAGTACTTC. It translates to CASSLGGRGYEQYF.

The CDR3 is CASSQVYSSGYTF. Written as DNA, the CDR3 is TGCGCCAGCAGCCAAGTGTACTCGTCCGGCTACACCTTC. The chain recombines TRBV4-1 with TRBJ1-2; D gene uncertain. The CDR3 contains 13 residues. Germline CDR1 reads MGHRA; CDR2 reads YSYEKL. V dropped 1 base and J dropped 8 bases, with 11 bases sitting between them.

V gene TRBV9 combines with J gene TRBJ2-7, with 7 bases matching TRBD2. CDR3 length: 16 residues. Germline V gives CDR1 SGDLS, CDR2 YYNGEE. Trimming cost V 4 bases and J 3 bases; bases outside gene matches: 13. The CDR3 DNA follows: TGTGCCAGCAGCCCCAAACCCGGACTAGTTCACTACGAGCAGTACTTC. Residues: CASSPKPGLVHYEQYF.

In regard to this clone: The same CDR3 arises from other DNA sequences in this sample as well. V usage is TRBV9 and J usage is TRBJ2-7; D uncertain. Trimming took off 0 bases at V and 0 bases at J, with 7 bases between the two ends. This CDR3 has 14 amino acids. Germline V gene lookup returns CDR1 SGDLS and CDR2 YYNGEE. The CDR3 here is CASSVGGSSYEQYF. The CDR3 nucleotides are TGTGCCAGCAGCGTAGGAGGTAGCTCCTACGAGCAGTACTTC.